This T cell receptor beta chain derives from a study of blood T cell repertoires in COVID-19. Study-wide background: Samples taken during acute and convalescent COVID-19 were collected in the United States, Italy and Spain. Nucleic acid was either cDNA or gDNA, and it came from T cells, B-cell-depleted T cells, or PBMCs.

Trimming removed 4 bases from V and 3 bases from J, with 7 bases in between. The CDR3 runs to 12 residues. CDR1 and CDR2 from the germline V gene are MGHRA and YSYEKL. In the original analysis: How many nucleated cells were present was estimated from reference gene primer amplification. Libraries were prepared by immunoSEQ multiplex PCR; TCRdb keeps only in-frame clonotypes and omits some of them. D and trimming were read from the DNA, whereas the V and J calls and clone size are those reported in that table. The sample has around 100,000 clones, about 85% seen once. Specimen: peripheral blood. The V call is TRBV4-1, the J call TRBJ2-7; D is perhaps TRBD2 (5 bases). This TCR derives from a human donor in a cohort sampled during active COVID-19. Written as DNA, the CDR3 is TGCGCCAGCAGCCCCGGACTCTACGAGCAGTACTTC. As protein: CASSPGLYEQYF.